Below are 22 T cell receptor beta chains sequenced from a single sample in a study of early T cells in non-severe SARS-CoV-2 infection. TCRdb reanalysed the 5' RACE reads using MiXCR and keeps one entry per CDR3 protein. The sample records 80,000 to 100,000 distinct CDR3 sequences, around an eighth being singletons. The sequencing input was whole blood. The receptor set was obtained from an adult who was a healthcare worker with PCR-confirmed SARS-CoV-2 infection or an uninfected control (not recorded which).

This clonotype was found a few times. This chain connects TRBV7-9 to TRBJ2-7, with D possibly being TRBD2 (5 bases). Looked up from germline, CDR1 is SEHNR and CDR2 is FQNEAQ (reference sequence). The V gene lost 1 base and the J gene lost 3 bases, with 10 bases spanning the gap. The CDR3 consists of 14 residues. CDR3 sequence: CASSLGAGSYEQYF. CDR3 coding DNA: TGTGCCAGCAGCTTAGGTGCGGGCAGCTACGAGCAGTACTTC.

The chain is built from TRBV29-1 and TRBJ1-1; 10 bases are shared with TRBD1. CDR1 SQVTM and CDR2 ANQGSEA come from the germline V gene. The length of the CDR3 is 13 residues. V lost 5 bases and J lost 1; bases outside the gene matches: 1. CDR3 residues: CSVRTGGNTEAFF. The CDR3 nucleotides are TGCAGCGTTAGGACAGGGGGGAACACTGAAGCTTTCTTT.

The chain combines TRBV3-1 with TRBJ1-5; weak D call: TRBD1 (6 bases). V was trimmed by 4 bases and J by 6 bases, leaving 16 bases between them. This CDR3 has 15 residues. CDR1 LGHDT and CDR2 YNNKEL come from the germline V gene (reference sequence). The DNA for the CDR3 is TGTGCCAGCAGCCCGAGTGGGGGGCGCGGTCAGCCCCAGCATTTT. This codes for CASSPSGGRGQPQHF.

The table lists this clonotype with many counts. V gene TRBV6-5 combines with J gene TRBJ2-7; 7 bases line up with TRBD2. The junction had 5 bases not matched to a gene; V was cut back by 0 bases and J by 3 bases. The CDR3 sequence is 15 residues long. Germline V CDR1 and CDR2: MNHEY, SVGAGI. CDR3 nucleotide sequence: TGTGCCAGCAGTTACTCGGGGAGGGGTTTCTACGAGCAGTACTTC. This sequence encodes CASSYSGRGFYEQYF.

The rearrangement joins TRBV10-3 to TRBJ1-1; 9 nucleotides line up with TRBD1. CDR3 length: 18 residues. Germline CDR1 reads ENHRY; CDR2 reads SYGVKD. The junction had 18 bases not matched to a gene; V was cut back by 6 bases and J by 4 bases. Here the CDR3 DNA reads TGTGCCATCAGGGGAAGCTTGACAGGGGGAAGGGTGATCACTGAAGCTTTCTTT. Translating gives CAIRGSLTGGRVITEAFF.

V and J are TRBV5-4 and TRBJ2-2, with 13 nucleotides matching TRBD2. Germline-derived CDR1 and CDR2 are SGHNT and YYREEE (reference sequence). V gave up 5 bases and J gave up 6 bases; unmatched junction bases: 13. The CDR3 is 18 residues long. CDR3 nucleotide sequence: TGTGCCAGCAGTTTAGGACTAGCGGGAGCGTTAGCCCCCGGGGAGCTGTTTTTT. Protein product: CASSLGLAGALAPGELFF.

A few counts support this clonotype. The rearrangement joins TRBV7-3 to TRBJ2-6; D is undetermined. Germline V gives CDR1 SGHTA, CDR2 FQGTGA. V gave up 1 base and J gave up 0 bases, with 7 bases separating them. CDR3 length equals 16 residues. The CDR3 sequence is CASSLIPLSGANVLTF. CDR3 sequence (DNA): TGTGCCAGCAGCTTAATACCCCTCTCTGGGGCCAACGTCCTGACTTTC.

Remarks on this clonotype: Relative to the germline gene, one junction end is altered; a read error may explain this. This chain uses TRBV20-1 with TRBJ1-1; 7 positions match TRBD1. The germline V gene encodes CDR1 DFQATT and CDR2 SNEGSKA (reference sequence). CDR3 length equals 14 residues. The CDR3 here is CSAGDRDLNTEAFF. Written as DNA, the CDR3 is TGCAGTGCTGGAGACAGGGACCTGAACACTGAAGCTTTCTTT.

This clonotype was seen a few times. CDR3 DNA: TGTGCCAGCAGTTTATTAGGCGGGAGGGAAGAGACCCAGTACTTC. As protein: CASSLLGGREETQYF. The chain employs TRBV27 and TRBJ2-5; 9 bases align to TRBD2. Trimming at V came to 1 base and at J to 3 bases, leaving 3 bases not matched to a gene. The germline CDR1 and CDR2 sequences are MNHEY and SMNVEV (reference sequence). This CDR3 is built from 15 residues.

The table lists this clonotype with many counts. The rearrangement uses TRBV29-1 and TRBJ1-1, with D unclear. The CDR3 sequence is 11 residues long. Germline loops: CDR1 SQVTM, CDR2 ANQGSEA. The V gene lost 7 bases and the J gene lost 9 bases, with 15 bases spanning the gap. For the CDR3, the DNA is TGCAGCGGTGAGGCTTCACTACAAGCTTTCTTT. Translated: CSGEASLQAFF.

The chain is built from TRBV10-3 and TRBJ2-3; maybe TRBD2 (6 bases). Trimming took off 0 bases at V and 11 bases at J, with 21 bases between the two ends. This CDR3 spans 16 amino acids. Germline CDR1 and CDR2: ENHRY and SYGVKD. CDR3 DNA sequence: TGTGCCATCAGTGAGTCGACGACGTCGCGCGGGGTTGGGCAGTATTTT. It encodes CAISESTTSRGVGQYF.

The rearrangement joins TRBV10-3 to TRBJ1-3, with TRBD1 matching over 8 bases. This CDR3 is built from 14 residues. V gave up 5 bases and J gave up 4 bases; unmatched junction bases: 4. The germline V gene has CDR1 ENHRY and CDR2 SYGVKD. CDR3 sequence (DNA): TGTGCCATCAGTCAGACAGGGGTCGGAAACACCATATATTTT. Translating gives CAISQTGVGNTIYF.

This clonotype was observed a few times. The V gene is TRBV28, the J gene TRBJ2-7, with a weak D call TRBD1 (5 bases). Germline V gene lookup returns CDR1 MDHEN and CDR2 SYDVKM. This CDR3 spans 12 amino acids. V lost 5 bases, J lost 2 bases, and 7 bases lay in between. CDR3 sequence (DNA): TGTGCCAGCAGTCAACAGGCCTACGAGCAGTACTTC. This sequence encodes CASSQQAYEQYF.

DNA for the CDR3: TGCAGTGCTCATGACACGGGGCGCTCTGGAAACACCATATATTTT. Translating gives CSAHDTGRSGNTIYF. The rearrangement joins TRBV20-1 to TRBJ1-3, with TRBD1 as a possible D gene (5 bases). The germline V gene has CDR1 DFQATT and CDR2 SNEGSKA (reference sequence). The germline V and J ends were trimmed by 5 bases and 0 bases, with 14 bases remaining between them. This CDR3 is 15 amino acids long.

Only a few counts were recorded for this clonotype. CDR3 sequence (DNA): TGTGCCAGTTTGAGCGATCTACTGTACAATGAGCAGTTCTTC. This encodes CASLSDLLYNEQFF. The rearrangement links TRBV2 to TRBJ2-1, with unresolved D. V lost 9 bases, J lost 4 bases, and 16 bases lay in between. This CDR3 has 14 residues. Per the germline V gene, CDR1 is SNHLY and CDR2 is FYNNEI.

This clonotype was recorded a few times. The J gene is TRBJ1-1, the V gene TRBV12-3 or TRBV12-4; D not certain. Trimming stripped 1 base from V and 8 bases from J, with 11 bases between. The CDR3 extends over 13 amino acids. CDR3 in DNA: TGTGCCAGCAGTTTAGGCACCCAAGCAGAAGCTTTCTTT. As protein: CASSLGTQAEAFF.

The rearrangement joins TRBV10-2 to TRBJ2-1, with D unclear. V lost 4 bases and J lost 8, with 9 bases in between. The length of the CDR3 is 12 residues. In germline, CDR1 is WSHSY, CDR2 SAAADI. Here the CDR3 DNA reads TGCGCCAGCAGTGTCAGATTCGATGAGCAGTTCTTC. It translates to CASSVRFDEQFF.

A few counts support this clonotype. The chain couples TRBV19 to TRBJ2-3; TRBD2 matches at 11 bases. This CDR3 contains 16 residues. The V segment lost 6 bases and the J segment 2 bases; nucleotides outside the gene matches: 7. Germline V gene data show CDR1 as LNHDA and CDR2 as SQIVND (reference sequence). CDR3: CASSTTSGRYTDTQYF. The CDR3 coding sequence is TGTGCCAGTAGCACAACTAGCGGGAGATACACAGATACGCAGTATTTT.

This clonotype has just a few counts. The rearrangement uses TRBV7-3 and TRBJ2-2; no reliable D call. The CDR3 has 16 amino acids. CDR1 and CDR2 (germline): SGHTA, FQGTGA. Deletions cut 1 base from V and 3 bases from J, with 12 bases between. The chain's CDR3 is CASSLNPSSYTGELFF. The CDR3 DNA reads TGTGCCAGCAGCTTAAACCCCAGCTCCTACACCGGGGAGCTGTTTTTT.

This sequence joins TRBV29-1 and TRBJ1-1; D gene ambiguous. Trimming removed 2 bases at V and 6 bases at J, with 13 bases between. The V gene's germline CDR1 is SQVTM and CDR2 ANQGSEA. CDR3 length equals 13 residues. CDR3 amino acids: CSVERDPLSEAFF. In DNA, the CDR3 is TGCAGCGTTGAAAGGGATCCCCTCTCTGAAGCTTTCTTT. Using reference TRBV29-1 and TRBJ1-1 for the parts outside the CDR3, the full variable domain is SAVISQKPSRDICQRGTSLTIQCQVDSQVTMMFWYRQQPGQSLTLIATANQGSEATYESGFVIDKFPISRPNLTFSTLTVSNMSPEDSSIYLCSVERDPLSEAFFGQGTRLTVV.

There are a few counts of this clonotype. The chain has TRBV5-1 and TRBJ2-1, with D possibly matching TRBD2 (5 bases). V was clipped by 3 bases and J by 3 bases, with 16 bases between them. The CDR3 has 16 amino acids. CDR1 is SGHRS and CDR2 is YFSETQ in the germline V gene. In DNA form, the CDR3 reads TGCGCCAGCAGCTCTCCTCCGGGATGGGGCTACAATGAGCAGTTCTTC. Residues: CASSSPPGWGYNEQFF.

This clonotype was picked up a small number of times. The J gene is TRBJ2-7, the V gene TRBV6-5; TRBD2 might be the D (5 bases). V was cut by 4 bases and J by 2 bases, with 15 bases left in between. The CDR3 covers 15 residues. Looked up from germline, CDR1 is MNHEY and CDR2 is SVGAGI. The CDR3 nucleotides read TGTGCCAGCAGTTCCGGACTTCTGAACCCCTACGAGCAGTACTTC. It translates to CASSSGLLNPYEQYF.